The 27 T cell receptor beta chains in this list originate from one sample, sequenced in a study of T cell changes during pregnancy in multiple sclerosis. Sequencing used immunoSEQ multiplex PCR; TCRdb keeps in-frame clones, though not all of them. The repertoire holds about 40,000 clones, with around 90% as singletons. The sequences come from CD4+ T cells from peripheral blood mononuclear cells, collected before pregnancy. These TCRs come from a female donor with multiple sclerosis, enrolled in a pregnancy study.

The CDR3 sequence: CASRFETGGSVYGYTF. DNA for the CDR3: TGTGCCAGCAGATTCGAGACAGGGGGGTCGGTCTATGGCTACACCTTC. The J gene is TRBJ1-2, the V gene TRBV5-4, with TRBD1 identical over 9 bases. Germline CDR1 SGHNT, CDR2 YYREEE (reference sequence). The V and J ends lost 5 bases and 4 bases, in that order; junction bases with no gene match: 12. This CDR3 region has 16 residues. Complete variable domain (other parts from reference TRBV5-4 and TRBJ1-2): ETGVTQSPTHLIKTRGQQVTLRCSSQSGHNTVSWYQQALGQGPQFIFQYYREEENGRGNFPPRFSGLQFPNYSSELNVNALELDDSALYLCASRFETGGSVYGYTFGSGTRLTVV.

This rearrangement joins TRBV30 to TRBJ2-3; 13 nucleotides align to TRBD2. Trimming took 7 bases from V and 2 from J; bases not matched to a gene: 6. The CDR3 sequence is 15 residues long. CDR1 and CDR2 (germline): GTSNPN, SVGIG (reference sequence). The CDR3 coding sequence is TGTGCCTCTCCGGGACTAGCGGGATCCACAGATACGCAGTATTTT. Its translation is CASPGLAGSTDTQYF.

This chain links TRBV5-4 with TRBJ2-3; 7 bases fit TRBD2. Germline trimming cut 4 bases from V and 1 base from J; bases unmatched to any gene: 3. Germline V CDR1 and CDR2: SGHNT, YYREEE (reference sequence). The CDR3 spans 14 residues. The CDR3 sequence is CASSALAGTDTQYF. CDR3 DNA sequence: TGTGCCAGCAGCGCCCTAGCGGGCACAGATACGCAGTATTTT.

The V and J genes are TRBV6-5 and TRBJ1-1, with TRBD1 as a possible D gene (6 bases). The CDR3 covers 13 residues. The V gene's germline CDR1 is MNHEY and CDR2 SVGAGI. V lost 6 bases to trimming and J lost 6 bases, with 14 bases between them. The CDR3 DNA reads TGTGCCAGCAGGCAGGGGCTGGTAGCTGAAGCTTTCTTT. It is translated as CASRQGLVAEAFF.

On this clone: This specimen includes other DNA sequences encoding the same CDR3. This chain uses TRBV30 with TRBJ2-7; possible D gene TRBD2, 5 bases. The V gene lost 3 bases and the J gene lost 0 bases, with 9 bases spanning the gap. CDR1 and CDR2 (germline): GTSNPN, SVGIG (reference sequence). The CDR3 runs to 13 residues. DNA for the CDR3: TGTGCCTGGAGCTCGGGGAGCTCCTACGAGCAGTACTTC. It yields the protein CAWSSGSSYEQYF.

V gene TRBV19 combines with J gene TRBJ2-6; 7 bases agree with TRBD1. Trimming took 6 bases from V and 2 from J; bases not matched to a gene: 7. This CDR3 spans 16 amino acids. Germline CDR1 and CDR2: LNHDA and SQIVND (reference sequence). The CDR3 coding sequence is TGTGCCAGTAGATGGACAGGAGTCGCTGGGGCCAACGTCCTGACTTTC. It yields the protein CASRWTGVAGANVLTF.

The chain couples TRBV28 to TRBJ1-5; D is perhaps TRBD1 (6 bases). CDR1 and CDR2 (germline): MDHEN, SYDVKM. This CDR3 has 16 amino acids. Between the trimmed V and J ends, which lost 3 bases and 5 bases, there was a span of 17 bases. CDR3 nucleotides: TGTGCCAGCAGTTTCGGTGGCAGGGGAATGGATCAGCCCCAGCATTTT. This gives the protein CASSFGGRGMDQPQHF.

V usage is TRBV19 and J usage is TRBJ2-3; 7 bases line up with TRBD1. Germline trimming cut 1 base from V and 5 bases from J; bases unmatched to any gene: 9. Per the germline V gene, CDR1 is LNHDA and CDR2 is SQIVND (reference sequence). The CDR3 length is 16 residues. The CDR3, as DNA: TGTGCCAGTAGTATAGGTTACAGGGGCTTGGGAGATACGCAGTATTTT. This encodes CASSIGYRGLGDTQYF. The whole variable domain, filled in from reference TRBV19 and TRBJ2-3, reads DGGITQSPKYLFRKEGQNVTLSCEQNLNHDAMYWYRQDPGQGLRLIYYSQIVNDFQKGDIAEGYSVSREKKESFPLTVTSAQKNPTAFYLCASSIGYRGLGDTQYFGPGTRLTVL.

The chain is built from TRBV6-4 and TRBJ2-1; 12 positions agree with TRBD2. V was clipped by 5 bases and J by 7 bases; unmatched bases: 6. Germline V gene data show CDR1 as MRHNA and CDR2 as SNTAGT. The CDR3 runs to 15 residues. CDR3 amino acids: CASSSGLAGLNEQFF. DNA for the CDR3: TGTGCCAGCAGTTCAGGACTAGCGGGACTTAATGAGCAGTTCTTC.

The J gene is TRBJ1-1, the V gene TRBV18, with a possible D match to TRBD1 (5 bases). CDR1 is KGHSH and CDR2 is LQKENI in the germline V gene. This CDR3 contains 18 residues. Trimming removed 3 bases at V and 0 bases at J, with 20 bases between. The CDR3 region is CASSPSRQNNVMNTEAFF. Written as DNA, the CDR3 is TGTGCCAGCTCACCGTCCCGACAGAACAACGTTATGAACACTGAAGCTTTCTTT.

The gene calls are TRBV6-5 and TRBJ2-7, with 8 bases fitting TRBD2. V trimming: 5 bases; J trimming: 1 base; junction bases outside the gene matches: 7. Germline assignment: CDR1 MNHEY and CDR2 SVGAGI. The CDR3 length is 15 residues. CDR3 sequence (DNA): TGTGCCAGCAGTACCCCGGGACTAGGTTCCTACGAGCAGTACTTC. Encoded protein: CASSTPGLGSYEQYF.

The V and J genes are TRBV10-3 and TRBJ1-1; tentatively, D is TRBD1 (5 bases). This CDR3 is 13 amino acids long. Germline CDR1 is ENHRY and CDR2 is SYGVKD. V was shortened by 5 bases and J by 1 base, with 8 bases between the two germline ends. The CDR3 sequence: CAISLDRNTEAFF. The CDR3 region has the DNA TGTGCCATCAGTCTAGACAGGAACACTGAAGCTTTCTTT.

The chain uses TRBV9 and TRBJ2-7; 13 bases agree with TRBD2. Unmatched junction bases numbered 7, after V lost 4 bases and J lost 0 bases. Germline V lookup: CDR1 SGDLS, CDR2 YYNGEE. This CDR3 has 17 residues. CDR3 sequence (DNA): TGTGCCAGCAGCCCGCCGGGACTAGCGGGGAGCTCCTACGAGCAGTACTTC. Protein sequence: CASSPPGLAGSSYEQYF.

The V gene is TRBV11-2, the J gene TRBJ2-7; D gene unclear. V shed 3 bases and J shed 3 bases, with 15 bases lying between them. The germline V gene encodes CDR1 SGHAT and CDR2 FQNNGV. The CDR3 runs to 15 residues. CDR3 protein: CASSFAFSRSYEQYF. The CDR3 nucleotides read TGTGCCAGCAGCTTTGCATTTTCCCGCAGCTACGAGCAGTACTTC.

The genes are TRBV2 and TRBJ1-1; 7 bases are shared with TRBD1. CDR1 is SNHLY, CDR2 FYNNEI, per germline. V dropped 7 bases and J dropped 4; count of bases not matched to a gene: 6. The CDR3 length is 13 residues. The CDR3 DNA sequence: TGTGCCAGCATCTTGACAGGGAGCACTGAAGCTTTCTTT. Encoded protein: CASILTGSTEAFF.

The gene calls are TRBV5-1 and TRBJ2-1; 9 bases map to TRBD2. The CDR3 totals 15 residues. Germline trimming cut 4 bases from V and 8 bases from J; bases unmatched to any gene: 10. Germline CDR1 is SGHRS and CDR2 is YFSETQ. The CDR3 DNA reads as TGCGCCAGCAGCCCCGCCCTAGCGGGAACCCATGAGCAGTTCTTC. This translates into CASSPALAGTHEQFF. Full variable domain (outside the CDR3, taken from reference TRBV5-1 and TRBJ2-1): KAGVTQTPRYLIKTRGQQVTLSCSPISGHRSVSWYQQTPGQGLQFLFEYFSETQRNKGNFPGRFSGRQFSNSRSEMNVSTLELGDSALYLCASSPALAGTHEQFFGPGTRLTVL.

The chain uses TRBV4-1 and TRBJ1-2; TRBD1 agrees at 8 bases. CDR3 size: 15 residues. The germline CDR1 and CDR2 sequences are MGHRA and YSYEKL. The J segment lost 3 bases and the V segment lost 2 bases, leaving 5 bases of the junction unmatched. The CDR3 is CASSQNRGSDYGYTF. The CDR3 nucleotides are TGCGCCAGCAGCCAAAACAGGGGGTCAGACTATGGCTACACCTTC.

This clone was recorded once. The V and J genes are TRBV5-4 and TRBJ2-7; 14 bases fit TRBD2. There are 17 residues in the CDR3. V dropped 3 bases and J dropped 3; count of bases not matched to a gene: 8. Germline V lookup: CDR1 SGHNT, CDR2 YYREEE (reference sequence). The CDR3 protein is CASSSGTSGSRVYEQYF. In nucleotides, the CDR3 is TGTGCCAGCAGCTCCGGGACTAGCGGGAGTCGGGTCTACGAGCAGTACTTC.

The V call is TRBV7-2, the J call TRBJ1-5; D is possibly TRBD1 (5 bases). CDR1 SGHTA and CDR2 FQGNSA come from the germline V gene. Trimming shortened V by 4 bases and J by 3 bases, and 16 bases separated the two germline ends. The CDR3 is made up of 16 amino acids. CDR3 nucleotide sequence: TGTGCCAGCAGCTCCATCAGGGAGGGGATCAATCAGCCCCAGCATTTT. Encoded protein: CASSSIREGINQPQHF.

The V gene is TRBV6-1, the J gene TRBJ2-1; a possible D gene is TRBD2 (5 bases). Trimming left V 3 bases short and J 9 bases short, with 12 bases between. CDR3 length: 13 residues. CDR1 and CDR2 from the germline V gene are MNHNS and SASEGT. The CDR3 reads CASSEVGGGEQFF. The CDR3 nucleotides read TGTGCCAGCAGTGAGGTTGGTGGAGGTGAGCAGTTCTTC.

The chain employs TRBV28 and TRBJ1-2; D unclear. There are 18 residues in the CDR3. V was clipped by 8 bases and J by 5 bases, with 30 bases between them. From germline, CDR1 is MDHEN and CDR2 SYDVKM. CDR3 in amino acids: CASSSSAVSGSFLYGYTF. In nucleotides, the CDR3 is TGTGCCAGCTCTTCGAGCGCCGTTAGCGGCTCGTTCCTTTATGGCTACACCTTC.

The genes are TRBV5-1 and TRBJ2-5; possible D gene TRBD2, 5 bases. The ends were cut back, 1 base at V and 4 bases at J, with 14 bases in the middle. This CDR3 is 15 amino acids long. Germline V gene sequence: CDR1 SGHRS, CDR2 YFSETQ. CDR3 sequence reads: CASSLSEGRGETQYF. The CDR3 region has the DNA TGCGCCAGCAGCTTGTCCGAGGGCCGCGGAGAGACCCAGTACTTC.

The V call is TRBV5-1, the J call TRBJ1-3; D remains ambiguous. The V end lost 0 bases, the J end lost 0 bases, and 13 bases lay between the germline ends. The CDR3 consists of 17 residues. Germline CDR1 SGHRS, CDR2 YFSETQ. The CDR3 bases are TGCGCCAGCAGCTTGGCATCAGCAGGCTCCTCTGGAAACACCATATATTTT. Translated: CASSLASAGSSGNTIYF.

The chain recombines TRBV27 with TRBJ2-1; 10 bases line up with TRBD2. V trimming: 5 bases; J trimming: 0 bases; junction bases outside the gene matches: 10. This CDR3 has 18 residues. From germline, CDR1 is MNHEY and CDR2 SMNVEV (reference sequence). CDR3 nucleotide sequence: TGTGCCAGCAGTCCCGGGACTAGCGCTGAGAGCTCCTACAATGAGCAGTTCTTC. Protein sequence: CASSPGTSAESSYNEQFF.

The rearrangement links TRBV2 to TRBJ2-5, with 8 bases aligning to TRBD2. V lost 6 bases, J lost 5 bases, and 11 bases stayed unmatched. This CDR3 has 15 residues. Germline CDR1 is SNHLY and CDR2 is FYNNEI. The CDR3 loop is CASRASRGGAETQYF. CDR3 DNA sequence: TGTGCCAGCAGGGCGAGCCGGGGGGGGGCCGAGACCCAGTACTTC. The full variable domain, with the rest looked up from reference TRBV2 and TRBJ2-5, is EPEVTQTPSHQVTQMGQEVILRCVPISNHLYFYWYRQILGQKVEFLVSFYNNEISEKSEIFDDQFSVERPDGSNFTLKIRSTKLEDSAMYFCASRASRGGAETQYFGPGTRLLVL.

The rearrangement uses TRBV6-5 and TRBJ1-2; TRBD1 matches at 10 bases. The CDR3 covers 14 residues. With V trimmed by 5 bases and J by 6 bases, 6 bases remained unmatched. Germline V CDR1 and CDR2: MNHEY, SVGAGI. DNA of the CDR3: TGTGCCAGCAGTGCAACCGGGACAGGGGATGGCTACACCTTC. It translates to CASSATGTGDGYTF.

The chain carries TRBV7-9 and TRBJ2-7; 7 nucleotides match TRBD2. The germline CDR1 and CDR2 sequences are SEHNR and FQNEAQ (reference sequence). This CDR3 comprises 16 residues. J gave up 3 bases and V 0 bases, and 8 bases lay outside the gene matches. CDR3 residues: CASSLALGTTLYEQYF. In DNA, the CDR3 is TGTGCCAGCAGCTTAGCGCTCGGGACTACCCTCTACGAGCAGTACTTC.